This T cell receptor beta chain was sequenced for a study of T-cell memory formation after mild COVID-19. The wider study: Largely, the TCR clusters proved donor specific. The study's findings and limits: CM and EM subsets held most contracting CD4+ clones; EMRA held CD8+ ones.

Constant-segment primers and 5'RACE yielded cDNA libraries for TCR alpha and TCR beta, each carrying sample barcodes and UMIs. TCRdb re-derived calls from the 5' RACE reads in MiXCR, one entry per CDR3 protein. The sample records about 280,000 distinct CDR3 sequences, approximately 8.4% being singletons. A few counts support this clonotype. Its antigen is undetermined. Germline loops: CDR1 SGHRS, CDR2 YFSETQ. V was pared by 0 bases and J by 4 bases, with 10 bases between. The CDR3 has 14 amino acids. The chain uses TRBV5-1 and TRBJ1-2; D uncertain. Sequenced input: PBMCs or a T cell subset sorted from them (not recorded which). This TCR was recovered from a man aged 18 to 29 who had mild COVID-19 (a few samples of this study predate the infection). Cell type and time point are not known. The CDR3 DNA reads as TGCGCCAGCAGCTTGGGACTGACTTCCTATGGCTACACCTTC. It codes for CASSLGLTSYGYTF. The full variable domain, rest sourced from reference TRBV5-1 and TRBJ1-2, is KAGVTQTPRYLIKTRGQQVTLSCSPISGHRSVSWYQQTPGQGLQFLFEYFSETQRNKGNFPGRFSGRQFSNSRSEMNVSTLELGDSALYLCASSLGLTSYGYTFGSGTRLTVV.